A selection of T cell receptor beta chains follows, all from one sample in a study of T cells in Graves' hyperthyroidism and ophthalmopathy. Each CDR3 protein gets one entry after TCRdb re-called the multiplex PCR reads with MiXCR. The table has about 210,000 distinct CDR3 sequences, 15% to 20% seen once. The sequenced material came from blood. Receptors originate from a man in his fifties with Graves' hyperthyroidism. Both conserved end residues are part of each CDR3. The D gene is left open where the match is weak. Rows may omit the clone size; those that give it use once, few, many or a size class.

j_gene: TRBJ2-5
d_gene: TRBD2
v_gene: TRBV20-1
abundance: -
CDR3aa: CSAPRTSGRQETQYF
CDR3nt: TGCAGTGCTCCTAGGACTAGCGGGCGACAAGAGACCCAGTACTTC

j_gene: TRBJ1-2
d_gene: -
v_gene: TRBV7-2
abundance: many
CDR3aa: CASSLVWQDYGYTF
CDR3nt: TGTGCCAGCAGCTTAGTATGGCAGGACTATGGCTACACCTTC

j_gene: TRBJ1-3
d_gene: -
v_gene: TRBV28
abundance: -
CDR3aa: CASSSLLWGKAGNTIYF
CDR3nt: TGTGCCAGCAGTTCCCTCCTTTGGGGGAAAGCTGGAAACACCATATATTTT

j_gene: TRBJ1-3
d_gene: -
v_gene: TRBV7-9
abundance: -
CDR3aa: CASSLDISGNTIYF
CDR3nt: TGTGCCAGCAGCTTAGATATCTCTGGAAACACCATATATTTT

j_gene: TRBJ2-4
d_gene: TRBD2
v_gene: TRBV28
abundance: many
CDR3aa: CASSFSGSVKNIQYF
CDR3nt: TGTGCCAGCAGTTTTAGCGGGAGTGTCAAAAACATTCAGTACTTC

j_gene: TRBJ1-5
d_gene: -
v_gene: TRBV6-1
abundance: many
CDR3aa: CASSLSRRVGGNQPQHF
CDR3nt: TGTGCCAGCAGTCTAAGTAGAAGGGTTGGCGGCAATCAACCCCAGCATTTT

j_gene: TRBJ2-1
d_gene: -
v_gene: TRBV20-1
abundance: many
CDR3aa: CSAASGPYNEQFF
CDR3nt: TGCAGTGCTGCATCGGGACCATACAATGAGCAGTTCTTC

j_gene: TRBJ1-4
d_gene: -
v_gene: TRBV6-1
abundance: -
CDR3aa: CASSSTNEKLFF
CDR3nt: TGTGCCAGCAGTTCAACTAATGAAAAACTGTTTTTT

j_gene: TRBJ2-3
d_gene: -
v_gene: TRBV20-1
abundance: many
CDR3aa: CSARVENTDTQYF
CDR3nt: TGCAGTGCTAGAGTAGAAAACACAGATACGCAGTATTTT

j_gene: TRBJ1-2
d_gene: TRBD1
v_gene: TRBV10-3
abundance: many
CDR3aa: CAISRTGVDYGYTF
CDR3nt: TGTGCCATCAGCCGAACAGGGGTAGACTATGGCTACACCTTC

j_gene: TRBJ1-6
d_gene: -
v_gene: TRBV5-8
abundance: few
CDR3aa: CASSLFRGLDSPLHF
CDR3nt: TGTGCCAGCAGCTTGTTCAGGGGTTTGGATTCACCCCTCCACTTT

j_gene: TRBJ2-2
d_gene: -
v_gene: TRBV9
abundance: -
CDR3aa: CASSVTDANTGELFF
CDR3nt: TGTGCCAGCAGCGTAACCGACGCGAACACCGGGGAGCTGTTTTTT

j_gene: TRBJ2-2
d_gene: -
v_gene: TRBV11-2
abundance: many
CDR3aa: CASSGYPANTGELFF
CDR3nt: TGTGCCAGCAGTGGATACCCAGCGAACACCGGGGAGCTGTTTTTT

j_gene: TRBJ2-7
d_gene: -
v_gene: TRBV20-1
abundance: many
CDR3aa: CSARGPRYEQYF
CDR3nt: TGCAGTGCTAGGGGACCGAGATACGAGCAGTACTTC

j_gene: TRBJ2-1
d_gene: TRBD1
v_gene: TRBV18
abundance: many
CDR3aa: CASSTDRGQNEQFF
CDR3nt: TGTGCCAGCTCAACGGACAGGGGGCAGAATGAGCAGTTCTTC

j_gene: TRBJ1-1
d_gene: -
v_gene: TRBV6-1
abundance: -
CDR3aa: CASSSLSSSDTEAFF
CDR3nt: TGTGCCAGCAGCTCGCTATCGTCCTCTGACACTGAAGCTTTCTTT

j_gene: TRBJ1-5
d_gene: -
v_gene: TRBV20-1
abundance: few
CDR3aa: CSAEPPGSNQPQHF
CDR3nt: TGCAGTGCTGAGCCCCCAGGCAGCAATCAGCCCCAGCATTTT

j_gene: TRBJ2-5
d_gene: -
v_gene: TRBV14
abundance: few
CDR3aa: CASSPFPLTGPQYF
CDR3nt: TGTGCCAGCAGCCCATTTCCCCTTACAGGGCCACAGTACTTC

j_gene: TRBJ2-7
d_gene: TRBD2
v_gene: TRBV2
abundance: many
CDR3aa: CASSEVRLAVYEQYF
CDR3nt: TGTGCCAGCAGTGAAGTAAGACTAGCGGTCTACGAGCAGTACTTC

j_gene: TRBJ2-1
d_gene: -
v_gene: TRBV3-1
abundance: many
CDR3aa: CASSPPEGGFEQFF
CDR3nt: TGTGCCAGCAGCCCCCCAGAAGGGGGTTTTGAGCAGTTCTTC

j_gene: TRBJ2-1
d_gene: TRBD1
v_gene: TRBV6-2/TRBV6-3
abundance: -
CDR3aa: CATTSRGSSYNEQFF
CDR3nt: TGTGCCACCACTTCCAGGGGGAGCTCCTACAATGAGCAGTTCTTC

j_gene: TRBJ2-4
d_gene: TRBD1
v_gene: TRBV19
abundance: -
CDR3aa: CASSISSRLGLWDRAKNIQYF
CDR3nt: TGTGCCAGTAGTATCTCAAGTCGATTAGGACTCTGGGACAGAGCCAAAAACATTCAGTACTTC

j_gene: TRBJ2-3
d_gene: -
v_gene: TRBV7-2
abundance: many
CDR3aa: CASSSPGAGITSTDTQYF
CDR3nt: TGTGCCAGCAGCTCCCCGGGGGCGGGGATCACTAGCACAGATACGCAGTATTTT

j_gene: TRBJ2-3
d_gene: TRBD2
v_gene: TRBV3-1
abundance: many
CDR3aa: CASSQQLAGADTQYF
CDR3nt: TGTGCCAGCAGCCAGCAACTAGCGGGAGCAGATACGCAGTATTTT

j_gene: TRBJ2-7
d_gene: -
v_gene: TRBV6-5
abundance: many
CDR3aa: CASSYRPGYGMGSNEQYF
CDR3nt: TGTGCCAGCAGTTACAGACCCGGATACGGTATGGGGAGTAACGAGCAGTACTTC

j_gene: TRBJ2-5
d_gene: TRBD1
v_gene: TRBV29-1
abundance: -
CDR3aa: CSVAGTGGFQETQYF
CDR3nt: TGCAGCGTCGCCGGGACAGGGGGTTTCCAAGAGACCCAGTACTTC

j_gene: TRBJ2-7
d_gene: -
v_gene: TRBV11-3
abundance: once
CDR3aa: CAMPGWCEQYF
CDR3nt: TGTGCAATGCCGGGCTGGTGCGAGCAGTACTTC

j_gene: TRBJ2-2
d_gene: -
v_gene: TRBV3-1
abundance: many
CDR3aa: CASMRNTGELFF
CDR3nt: TGTGCCAGCATGAGGAACACCGGGGAGCTGTTTTTT

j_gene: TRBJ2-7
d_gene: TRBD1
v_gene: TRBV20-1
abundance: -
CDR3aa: CSAETGTGIYEQYF
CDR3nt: TGCAGTGCTGAAACCGGGACAGGGATTTACGAGCAGTACTTC

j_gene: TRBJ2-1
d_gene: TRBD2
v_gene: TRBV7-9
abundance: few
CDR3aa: CASSPTWTSGIYNEQFF
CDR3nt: TGTGCCAGCAGCCCCACATGGACTAGCGGGATTTACAATGAGCAGTTCTTC

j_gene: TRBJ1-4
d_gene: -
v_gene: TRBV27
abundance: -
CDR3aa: CASRTYGTEISTNEKLFF
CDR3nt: TGTGCCAGCAGGACCTATGGGACGGAAATTTCAACTAATGAAAAACTGTTTTTT

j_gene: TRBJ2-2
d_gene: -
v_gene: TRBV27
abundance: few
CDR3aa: CASSATESINTGELFF
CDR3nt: TGTGCCAGCAGTGCGACAGAGAGCATCAACACCGGGGAGCTGTTTTTT

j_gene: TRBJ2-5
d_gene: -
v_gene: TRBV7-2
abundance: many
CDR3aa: CASSLAGSGYQETQYF
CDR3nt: TGTGCCAGCAGCCTAGCCGGGTCAGGATACCAAGAGACCCAGTACTTC

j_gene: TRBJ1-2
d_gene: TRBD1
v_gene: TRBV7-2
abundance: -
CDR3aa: CASSLGTVDGYTF
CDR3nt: TGTGCCAGCAGCTTGGGGACAGTCGATGGCTACACCTTC

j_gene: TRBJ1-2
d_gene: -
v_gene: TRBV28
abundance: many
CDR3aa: CASRISPTDGYTF
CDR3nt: TGTGCCAGCAGAATATCTCCGACTGATGGCTACACCTTC

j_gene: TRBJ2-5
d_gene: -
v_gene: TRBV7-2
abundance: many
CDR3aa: CASSLNRGKGETQYF
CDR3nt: TGTGCCAGCAGCTTAAACCGGGGGAAGGGCGAGACCCAGTACTTC